Following are 3 T cell receptor beta chains from one sample sequenced in a study of blood T cell repertoires in COVID-19. The repertoire was sequenced with immunoSEQ multiplex PCR; TCRdb's copy has only in-frame clones and lacks some. The sample holds about 270,000 clones, around nine tenths seen once. The sequenced sample was PBMCs or T cells enriched from blood (not recorded which). The receptors derive from a woman younger than 35 who had recovered from COVID-19.

This clone was picked up one time. The V gene is TRBV19, the J gene TRBJ2-7; D remains ambiguous. Trimming pared 6 bases from V and 7 bases from J, leaving 16 bases between. The V gene's germline CDR1 is LNHDA and CDR2 SQIVND (reference sequence). The CDR3 loop spans 13 amino acids. CDR3 protein: CASSEVETAEQYF. The CDR3 DNA reads TGTGCCAGTAGCGAGGTGGAGACGGCGGAGCAGTACTTC. The full variable domain, completed using reference TRBV19 and TRBJ2-7, is DGGITQSPKYLFRKEGQNVTLSCEQNLNHDAMYWYRQDPGQGLRLIYYSQIVNDFQKGDIAEGYSVSREKKESFPLTVTSAQKNPTAFYLCASSEVETAEQYFGPGTRLTVT.

The chain carries TRBV4-3 and TRBJ2-7, with a tentative D call TRBD2 (6 bases). The germline gives CDR1 LGHNA, CDR2 YSLEER. The CDR3 sequence is 13 residues long. V was shortened by 0 bases and J by 6 bases, with 9 bases between the two germline ends. The DNA for the CDR3 is TGCGCCAGCAGCCAAGATTCGGGAGCCGAGCAGTACTTC. The encoded protein is CASSQDSGAEQYF.

A note on this clone: Within the sample, other DNA sequences also encode this same CDR3. This chain uses TRBV6-5 with TRBJ2-7; D is possibly TRBD1 (5 bases). Trimming stripped 5 bases from V and 3 bases from J, with 11 bases between. This CDR3 is 13 amino acids long. Germline lookup yields CDR1 MNHEY and CDR2 SVGAGI. The CDR3 protein is CASSRTSFYEQYF. Here the CDR3 DNA reads TGTGCCAGCAGTAGGACAAGCTTCTACGAGCAGTACTTC.